This T cell receptor beta chain derives from a study of monozygotic twins with inflammatory bowel disease. In germline, CDR1 is LGHDT, CDR2 YNNKEL (reference sequence). CDR3 size: 16 residues. TCRdb derives one entry per CDR3 protein from the 5' RACE reads, leaving out DNA. This table holds around 410,000 distinct CDR3 sequences. Study-wide findings and caveats: Whether twins were concordant or discordant made no difference to repertoire similarity, possibly from limited power.

As concerns this clonotype: Antigen unknown.

The clonotype comes from a human donor with ulcerative colitis or Crohn's disease, or a healthy co-twin of an affected twin (not recorded which). The genes are TRBV3-1 and TRBJ2-3; the D call of TRBD2 rests on TCRdb alone, since no DNA is present to check it. Input material: blood. The CDR3: CASSDRGEKKTDTQYF.